Listed below are T cell receptor beta chains from one sample, sequenced in a study of cytomegalovirus exposure and HLA in healthy donors. This table comes from immunoSEQ multiplex PCR, and its TCRdb copy is limited to in-frame clones, with some not included. The data hold about 120,000 clones, with roughly two thirds observed a single time. The sequencing sample was made of PBMCs. Every receptor here comes from a man aged 25-45 years in good health and CMV-seropositive. Both conserved end residues are part of each CDR3. The order of the fields is D gene, clone size, V gene, J gene, CDR3 DNA, CDR3 protein. A D gene is named only where the DNA matches it firmly. Not every row has a clone size; where given, it reads once, few, many or a size class.

D: TRBD2; size: few; V: TRBV7-8; J: TRBJ2-5; DNA: TGTGCCAGCAGCTTTAGCGGGAGGGCCGTGGAGACCCAGTACTTC; CDR3: CASSFSGRAVETQYF
D: -; size: -; V: TRBV7-9; J: TRBJ1-2; DNA: TGTGCCAGCAGCTTAGCGGCTGGCTACACCTTC; CDR3: CASSLAAGYTF
D: -; size: -; V: TRBV7-8; J: TRBJ2-7; DNA: TGTGCCAGCAGCTCCTTCTACGAGCAGTACTTC; CDR3: CASSSFYEQYF
D: -; size: -; V: TRBV15; J: TRBJ1-2; DNA: TGTGCCACCAGCAGGGGGCGAGGCTATGGCTACACCTTC; CDR3: CATSRGRGYGYTF
D: TRBD1; size: -; V: TRBV5-8; J: TRBJ2-5; DNA: TGTGCCAGCAGCTTCCGGACAGGGGAAGAGACCCAGTACTTC; CDR3: CASSFRTGEETQYF
D: -; size: -; V: TRBV5-4; J: TRBJ2-3; DNA: TGTGCCAGCAGCTTGGCGGGAGTGCGGGGCACAGATACGCAGTATTTT; CDR3: CASSLAGVRGTDTQYF
D: -; size: -; V: TRBV6-5; J: TRBJ1-5; DNA: TGTGCCAGCAGTTGGGGGGAAGGTCAGCCCCAGCATTTT; CDR3: CASSWGEGQPQHF
D: TRBD1; size: -; V: TRBV6-4; J: TRBJ2-2; DNA: TGTGCCAGCAGCTCCGGGACAGGGGGTTTCGACGGGGAGCTGTTTTTT; CDR3: CASSSGTGGFDGELFF
D: TRBD2; size: few; V: TRBV4-1; J: TRBJ2-7; DNA: TGCGCCAGCAGCCAACCGGGACTAGCCTCTTCCCACGAGCAGTACTTC; CDR3: CASSQPGLASSHEQYF
D: TRBD1; size: -; V: TRBV7-8; J: TRBJ2-7; DNA: TGTGCCAGCGCCCGGACAGGCTACGAGCAGTACTTC; CDR3: CASARTGYEQYF
D: -; size: -; V: TRBV5-1; J: TRBJ2-2; DNA: TGCGCCAGCAGCTTGGCGGGAACGAACACCGGGGAGCTGTTTTTT; CDR3: CASSLAGTNTGELFF
D: -; size: -; V: TRBV2; J: TRBJ2-7; DNA: TGTGCCAGCATGAGGGAGGGACAGGCCTACGAGCAGTACTTC; CDR3: CASMREGQAYEQYF
D: -; size: -; V: TRBV27; J: TRBJ2-7; DNA: TGTGCCAGCAGTTCCGAACCGGGACACTCATACGAGCAGTACTTC; CDR3: CASSSEPGHSYEQYF
D: TRBD1; size: once; V: TRBV29-1; J: TRBJ1-4; DNA: TGCAGCGCCACAGGGGGCAATGAAAAACTGTTTTTT; CDR3: CSATGGNEKLFF
D: -; size: -; V: TRBV30; J: TRBJ2-7; DNA: TGTGCCTGGAGTGTGGACAGAGCCTACGAGCAGTACTTC; CDR3: CAWSVDRAYEQYF
D: -; size: -; V: TRBV29-1; J: TRBJ2-7; DNA: TGCAGCGTCTCGGCGGGGACGGTCAACTACGAGCAGTACTTC; CDR3: CSVSAGTVNYEQYF
D: TRBD2; size: -; V: TRBV19; J: TRBJ2-1; DNA: TGTGCCAGTAGTACCTATGGGAGGGGTGGAGACAATGAGCAGTTCTTC; CDR3: CASSTYGRGGDNEQFF
D: -; size: once; V: TRBV9; J: TRBJ2-7; DNA: TGTGCCAGCAGTGGAGGGGCGGGAAACGAGCAGTACTTC; CDR3: CASSGGAGNEQYF
D: -; size: -; V: TRBV14; J: TRBJ2-7; DNA: TGTGCCAGCAGCCAAGGACAGACTTTCTACGAGCAGTACTTC; CDR3: CASSQGQTFYEQYF
D: -; size: -; V: TRBV5-1; J: TRBJ1-4; DNA: TGCGCCAGCAAAACATCAGGGCTCGGTAATGAAAAACTGTTTTTT; CDR3: CASKTSGLGNEKLFF
D: TRBD2; size: once; V: TRBV11-1; J: TRBJ2-1; DNA: TGTGCCAGCAGCTTAGCTTCGGGACTAGCGGATTACAATGAGCAGTTCTTC; CDR3: CASSLASGLADYNEQFF
D: TRBD2; size: few; V: TRBV5-4; J: TRBJ2-7; DNA: TGTGCCAGCAGCTTGGGGCTAGCGGGAGGGACCCCGCCCCGGGAGCAGTACTTC; CDR3: CASSLGLAGGTPPREQYF
D: TRBD1; size: -; V: TRBV7-2; J: TRBJ2-2; DNA: TGTGCCAGCAGCCTAAAAGCAGGGGGCGATCCGGCCGGGGAGCTGTTTTTT; CDR3: CASSLKAGGDPAGELFF
D: TRBD1; size: -; V: TRBV11-1; J: TRBJ2-7; DNA: TGTGCCAGCAGCTCGTCGTTCGGGACAGGGTCCGAGCAGTACTTC; CDR3: CASSSSFGTGSEQYF
D: -; size: -; V: TRBV2; J: TRBJ2-5; DNA: TGTGCCAGCAGTGGGGCTTGGCAAGAGACCCAGTACTTC; CDR3: CASSGAWQETQYF
D: -; size: -; V: TRBV5-6; J: TRBJ1-3; DNA: TGTGCCAGCAGCTTGGGGGACACCTTCTCTGGAAACACCATATATTTT; CDR3: CASSLGDTFSGNTIYF
D: -; size: -; V: TRBV7-9; J: TRBJ2-7; DNA: TGTGCCAGCAGCGTTCAGGGAGGTGCGGACGAGCAGTACTTC; CDR3: CASSVQGGADEQYF
D: -; size: -; V: TRBV4-3; J: TRBJ2-1; DNA: TGCGCCAGCAGCCAAGAAGCGGCCTCCTACAATGAGCAGTTCTTC; CDR3: CASSQEAASYNEQFF